One sample yielded the 12 T cell receptor beta chains listed below, sequenced in a study of blood T cell repertoires in COVID-19. Only in-frame clones appear in the TCRdb table, and some are missing; sequencing was by immunoSEQ multiplex PCR. This table has more than 110,000 clones, about 83% appearing once. The sequenced sample consisted of peripheral blood. Receptors were obtained from a woman aged 40 to 50 with acute or convalescent COVID-19.

J is TRBJ1-1 and V is TRBV29-1; 7 nucleotides line up with TRBD1. V shed 6 bases, J shed 0 bases, and the junction held 4 bases outside the gene matches. Germline V gives CDR1 SQVTM, CDR2 ANQGSEA. CDR3 length: 13 amino acids. In DNA, the CDR3 is TGCAGCGTGAGGACAGGTATGAACACTGAAGCTTTCTTT. It encodes CSVRTGMNTEAFF.

The V and J genes are TRBV30 and TRBJ1-1; 8 nucleotides line up with TRBD1. Germline assignment: CDR1 GTSNPN and CDR2 SVGIG (reference sequence). V dropped 1 base and J dropped 4; count of bases not matched to a gene: 8. The CDR3 has 15 amino acids. The CDR3 protein is CAWSAPPTGATEAFF. For the CDR3, the DNA is TGTGCCTGGAGTGCCCCCCCGACAGGGGCCACTGAAGCTTTCTTT.

The chain joins TRBV7-3 to TRBJ1-1, with a weak D call TRBD1 (6 bases). Germline CDR1 SGHTA, CDR2 FQGTGA. Trimming took 8 bases from V and 0 from J, leaving 16 bases between them. The CDR3 is 15 residues long. The chain's CDR3 is CASRDNHLMNTEAFF. The CDR3 DNA reads as TGTGCCAGCCGGGACAACCACCTTATGAACACTGAAGCTTTCTTT. The full variable domain, with the rest looked up from reference TRBV7-3 and TRBJ1-1, is GAGVSQTPSNKVTEKGKYVELRCDPISGHTALYWYRQSLGQGPEFLIYFQGTGAADDSGLPNDRFFAVRPEGSVSTLKIQRTERGDSAVYLCASRDNHLMNTEAFFGQGTRLTVV.

The CDR3 sequence: CASSQELRLAGEDEQFF. DNA for the CDR3: TGTGCCAGCAGCCAAGAGCTGAGACTAGCGGGAGAGGATGAGCAGTTCTTC. The chain employs TRBV4-2 and TRBJ2-1, with 12 bases aligning to TRBD2. The CDR3 consists of 17 residues. The germline gives CDR1 LGHNA, CDR2 YNFKEQ. Trimming cost V 0 bases and J 8 bases; bases outside gene matches: 8.

The chain uses TRBV4-1 and TRBJ2-7; a weak D match, TRBD2 (5 bases). Germline CDR1 and CDR2: MGHRA and YSYEKL. The CDR3 runs to 15 residues. V was cut by 4 bases and J by 0 bases, with 13 bases left in between. CDR3 in DNA: TGCGCCAGCAGCCGTCACGGACTGGACTCCTACGAGCAGTACTTC. Its protein product is CASSRHGLDSYEQYF.

J is TRBJ1-2 and V is TRBV2; D might be TRBD1 (5 bases). This CDR3 has 14 amino acids. Trimming left V 7 bases short and J 4 bases short, with 16 bases between. The germline CDR1 and CDR2 sequences are SNHLY and FYNNEI. The CDR3 protein is CASTGSGLSYGYTF. For the CDR3, the DNA is TGTGCCAGCACCGGCTCGGGACTGAGCTATGGCTACACCTTC.

In its sample, this clone was seen a few times. J is TRBJ1-5 and V is TRBV24-1; D call uncertain. The germline V and J ends were trimmed by 3 bases and 0 bases, with 8 bases remaining between them. Germline CDR1 and CDR2: KGHDR and SFDVKD. The CDR3 loop spans 15 amino acids. This chain's CDR3 is CATSDNGFSNQPQHF. The DNA for the CDR3 is TGTGCCACCAGTGATAACGGGTTTAGCAATCAGCCCCAGCATTTT.

The chain carries TRBV27 and TRBJ1-6; TRBD1 matches at 10 bases. V lost 4 bases and J lost 13; bases outside the gene matches: 13. From germline, CDR1 is MNHEY and CDR2 SMNVEV (reference sequence). The CDR3 contains 16 residues. CDR3 residues: CASSSTGTGAPLPLHF. The CDR3 DNA follows: TGTGCCAGCAGTTCCACCGGGACAGGGGCCCCCCTCCCCCTCCACTTT.

The chain has TRBV7-9 and TRBJ2-7; D might be TRBD1 (5 bases). CDR1 is SEHNR, CDR2 FQNEAQ, per germline (reference sequence). Trimming took off 1 base at V and 1 base at J, with 5 bases between the two ends. The CDR3 length is 13 residues. CDR3 sequence reads: CASSLDRSYEQYF. CDR3 bases: TGTGCCAGCAGCTTAGACAGGTCCTACGAGCAGTACTTC.

The chain combines TRBV19 with TRBJ1-2; 8 bases match TRBD1. The CDR3 length is 14 residues. Trimming cost V 2 bases and J 3 bases; bases outside gene matches: 2. Germline CDR1 LNHDA, CDR2 SQIVND (reference sequence). The CDR3 DNA follows: TGTGCCAGTAGTATAATGGACAGGGACTATGGCTACACCTTC. Protein: CASSIMDRDYGYTF.

The CDR3 nucleotides are TGTGCCAGCAGCTTTTTGGTGACTAGACGTCAGGGGACCCAGTACTTC. Protein: CASSFLVTRRQGTQYF. The chain employs TRBV7-2 and TRBJ2-5, with a possible D match to TRBD2 (6 bases). Trimming cost V 3 bases and J 7 bases, with 21 bases left between them. The CDR3 is 16 amino acids. The germline V gene encodes CDR1 SGHTA and CDR2 FQGNSA.

The chain combines TRBV19 with TRBJ1-1, with 7 bases lining up with TRBD1. V shed 9 bases and J 3 bases; nucleotides not matched to a gene: 13. Germline V CDR1 and CDR2: LNHDA, SQIVND (reference sequence). The CDR3 sequence is 15 residues long. The CDR3: CASIPIKGAYTEAFF. For the CDR3, the DNA is TGTGCCAGCATCCCCATAAAGGGGGCTTACACTGAAGCTTTCTTT.